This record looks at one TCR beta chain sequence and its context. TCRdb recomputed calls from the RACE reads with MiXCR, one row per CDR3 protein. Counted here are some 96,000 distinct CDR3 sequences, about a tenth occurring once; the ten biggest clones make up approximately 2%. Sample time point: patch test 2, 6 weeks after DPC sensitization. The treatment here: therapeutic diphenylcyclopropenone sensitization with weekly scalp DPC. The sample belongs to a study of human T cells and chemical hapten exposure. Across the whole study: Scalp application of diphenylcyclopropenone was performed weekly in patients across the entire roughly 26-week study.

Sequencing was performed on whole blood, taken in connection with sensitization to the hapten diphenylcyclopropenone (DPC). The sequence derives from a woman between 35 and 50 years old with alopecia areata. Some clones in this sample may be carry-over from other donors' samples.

As DNA, the CDR3 is TGCGCCAGCAGCCCCAGGGGAAGAGGGGCCAAAAACATTCAGTACTTC. Translating it yields CASSPRGRGAKNIQYF. The V gene is TRBV5-1, the J gene TRBJ2-4; maybe TRBD1 (6 bases). V lost 4 bases and J lost 1, with 15 bases in between. The germline gives CDR1 SGHRS, CDR2 YFSETQ. The CDR3 covers 16 residues.